The present T cell receptor (beta chain) was sequenced within a study of blood T cells in healthy people across ages (dated by TCRdb to between 2015 and 2016). Broadly, across the study: Template switching captured roughly one uniquely barcoded TCR beta cDNA molecule per two T cells in model experiments. Using deep sequencing normalized with unique cDNA molecular identifiers, the study measured how TCR beta repertoire diversity changes with age. Four age groups were formed from the donors: young (average roughly 16 years), middle-aged (approximately 41), aged (over 55) and long-lived (around 82). Donors of different ages were randomly distributed across sequencing lanes to avoid experimental bias. For two donors (one aged 18 to 29 and one aged 80 or older), the study analyzed two additional independent replicas of 1 million unique cDNA reads from the same blood draw. Broad study findings and their caveats: Compared with the aged group, the long-lived group had more naive CD4+ T cells, fewer expanded clones and increased TCR diversity, a pattern suggesting age selection. As age increased, observed TCR beta diversity per million T cells dropped in a roughly linear way, and a significant reduction was already evident by age roughly 40. Because the CMV infection status of the donors was unknown, age-related changes in expanded clonotypes may potentially have been confounded. Because profiling used bulk unsorted PBMCs, naive and antigen-experienced compartments could not be compared conclusively. Estimates of total diversity from one million sequenced T cells were regarded as lower bounds and underestimates. Observed TCR beta diversity correlated strongly with the percentage of naive T cells measured by flow cytometry.

The library was built by means of 5' RACE. The run used an Illumina HiSeq 2500. The second PCR ran for about 6 to 12 cycles and used a J-beta primer mix along with a sample-barcoded 5' primer. A unique molecular identifier was introduced onto each TCR beta cDNA molecule by a template-switch 5' adaptor carrying 12 random nucleotides. Each sample yielded at least 3 million CDR3-containing paired-end reads. All of the RNA was converted into first-strand cDNA using the Mint cDNA synthesis kit, with a TRBC-specific oligonucleotide serving as the primer. Following uracil-DNA glycosylase treatment, a first 18-cycle PCR with universal primers M1SS and BC2_uni_R was performed on all cDNA. For the original study's pipeline: Each sample was normalized by randomly selecting 1 million high-quality reads, each carrying a distinct molecular identifier. Instead of being binned into consensus sequences, reads with shared molecular identifiers were discarded. MiTCR, run with a Q25 quality threshold and the strictest error-elimination algorithm, handled CDR3 identification, clonotype clustering and error correction. Lower-bound total TCR beta diversity was estimated with a nonparametric unseen species model using Euler transformation. The public sequencing data were trimmed at Q25 with fastp and processed into clonotypes with MiXCR by TCRdb, which kept only in-frame beta chains. CDR3 protein sequences are deduplicated, and each keeps its most common genes and DNA. Here the V and J calls rest on TCRdb's processing, not on the authors' analysis. The sample data list roughly 1.5 million distinct CDR3 sequences, and about 45% of these were observed just once. The ten biggest clones cover about 4% of the sample.

The count of this clonotype is one. This receptor's antigen is unknown. Base qualities are missing; no much larger clone stands one base away. Donors were about 36 systemically healthy Caucasian individuals from Russia aged about 6 to 100 years. Each donor gave around 9.9 milliliters of peripheral blood, collected into EDTA-treated Vacutainer tubes. Ficoll-Paque density-gradient centrifugation was used to isolate PBMCs, with at least 6.5 million per sample. Total RNA was extracted from PBMCs with Trizol reagent, with at least 5.5 micrograms obtained per sample. The percentages of naive CD45RAhigh/CD27high T cells were determined by flow cytometry on a PBMC aliquot from every donor. Trimming takes 4 bases off V and 7 bases off J; junction bases not matched to a gene: 12. Via the germline V gene, CDR1 is MNHNS and CDR2 SASEGT. The CDR3 runs 15 amino acids, cysteine and phenylalanine included. Solely the CDR3 DNA is kept, with 45 bases framed from the first base.

Recombination joined TRBV6-1 with TRBJ1-2; a stretch of 7 junction bases matches TRBD1. The sequencing sample was made of blood. The origin of this receptor is a woman aged 18 to 35 in good health. Read as DNA, the sequence is TGTGCCAGCAGTGGAGGGACAGCGCGCGATTCTGGCTACACCTTC. It encodes CASSGGTARDSGYTF.